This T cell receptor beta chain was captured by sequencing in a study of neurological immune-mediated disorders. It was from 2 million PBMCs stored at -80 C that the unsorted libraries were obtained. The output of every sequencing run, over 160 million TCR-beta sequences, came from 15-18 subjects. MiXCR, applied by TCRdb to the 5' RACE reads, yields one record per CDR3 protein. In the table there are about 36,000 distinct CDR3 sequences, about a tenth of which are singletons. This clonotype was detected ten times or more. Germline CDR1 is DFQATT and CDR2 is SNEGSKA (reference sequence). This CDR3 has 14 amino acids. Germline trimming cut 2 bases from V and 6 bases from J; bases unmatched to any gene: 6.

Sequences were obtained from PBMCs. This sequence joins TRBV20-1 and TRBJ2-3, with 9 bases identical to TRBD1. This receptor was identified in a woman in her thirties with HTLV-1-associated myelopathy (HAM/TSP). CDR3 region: CSARRPGQGDTQYF. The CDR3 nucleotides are TGCAGTGCTAGAAGACCCGGACAGGGGGATACGCAGTATTTT.